This section outlines one TCR beta chain sequence together with its context. This table comes from immunoSEQ multiplex PCR, and its TCRdb copy is limited to in-frame clones, with some not included. There are 300,000 to 400,000 clones in the sample; 75% to 90% occur only once, and 5% lies in the top ten. This CDR3 is 16 amino acids long. CDR1 and CDR2 (germline): LNHDA, SQIVND (reference sequence). V was trimmed by 9 bases and J by 2 bases, leaving 20 bases between them. The data were taken from a study of Ad26.COV2.S vaccination and SARS-CoV-2 variants. Treatment reported: around 19 received Ad26.COV2.S at low or high dose, single or two shots; 5 received placebo; per-sample allocation not given. At day 63 after the first vaccine or placebo injection, samples were drawn.

The chain combines TRBV19 with TRBJ1-3; D uncertain. Sequenced material: peripheral blood, taken in a trial of Ad26.COV2.S vaccine versus placebo. This clonotype was obtained from a person aged 18 to 65 who received the Ad26.COV2.S COVID-19 vaccine or a placebo. CDR3 sequence reads: CASSLLGGSAGNTIYF. As DNA, the CDR3 is TGTGCCAGCAGCCTTTTGGGTGGTTCTGCTGGAAACACCATATATTTT.